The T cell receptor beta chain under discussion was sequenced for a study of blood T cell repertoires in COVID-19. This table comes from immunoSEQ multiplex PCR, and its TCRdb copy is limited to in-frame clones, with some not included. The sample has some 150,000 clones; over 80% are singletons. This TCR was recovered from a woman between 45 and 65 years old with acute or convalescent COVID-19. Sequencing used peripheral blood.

The CDR3 sequence: CASSEGPEAFF. As DNA, the CDR3 is TGTGCCAGCAGTGAAGGGCCTGAAGCTTTCTTT. The chain carries TRBV6-1 and TRBJ1-1; no reliable D call. Trimming cost V 1 base and J 6 bases, with 3 bases left between them. This CDR3 is built from 11 residues. CDR1 and CDR2 (germline): MNHNS, SASEGT.